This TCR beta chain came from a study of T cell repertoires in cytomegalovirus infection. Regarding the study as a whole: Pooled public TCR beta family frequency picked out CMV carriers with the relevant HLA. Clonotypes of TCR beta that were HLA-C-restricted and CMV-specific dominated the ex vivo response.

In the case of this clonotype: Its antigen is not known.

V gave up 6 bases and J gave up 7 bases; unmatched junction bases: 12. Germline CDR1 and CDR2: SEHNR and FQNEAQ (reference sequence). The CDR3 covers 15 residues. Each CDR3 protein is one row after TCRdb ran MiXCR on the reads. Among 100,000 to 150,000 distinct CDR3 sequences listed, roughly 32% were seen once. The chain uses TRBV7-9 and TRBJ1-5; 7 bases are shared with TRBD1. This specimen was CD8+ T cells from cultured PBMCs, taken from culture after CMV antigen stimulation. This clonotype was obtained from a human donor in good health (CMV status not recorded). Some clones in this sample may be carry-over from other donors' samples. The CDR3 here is CASSGQEDTGQPQHF. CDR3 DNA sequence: TGTGCCAGCAGTGGACAGGAGGATACGGGGCAGCCCCAGCATTTT. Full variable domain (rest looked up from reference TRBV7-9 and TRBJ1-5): DTGVSQNPRHKITKRGQNVTFRCDPISEHNRLYWYRQTLGQGPEFLTYFQNEAQLEKSRLLSDRFSAERPKGSFSTLEIQRTEQGDSAMYLCASSGQEDTGQPQHFGDGTRLSIL.